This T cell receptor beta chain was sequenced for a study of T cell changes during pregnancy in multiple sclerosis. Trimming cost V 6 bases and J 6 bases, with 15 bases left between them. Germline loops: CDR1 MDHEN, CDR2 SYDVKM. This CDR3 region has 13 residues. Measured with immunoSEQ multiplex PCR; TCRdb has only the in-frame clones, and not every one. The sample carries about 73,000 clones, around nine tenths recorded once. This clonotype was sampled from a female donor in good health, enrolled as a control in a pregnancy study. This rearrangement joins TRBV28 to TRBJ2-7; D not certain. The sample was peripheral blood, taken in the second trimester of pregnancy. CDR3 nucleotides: TGTGCCAGCAGCCCCTCACTTAACCTCGAGCAGTACTTC. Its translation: CASSPSLNLEQYF.